This record looks at one T cell receptor (beta chain) sequence and its context. Looked up from germline, CDR1 is LNHNV and CDR2 is YYDKDF (reference sequence). V gave up 8 bases and J gave up 3 bases; unmatched junction bases: 4. CDR3 size: 13 residues. This sample is part of a study of blood T cell repertoires in COVID-19. Turning to the study itself: The origin of the acute and convalescent COVID-19 samples was the United States, Italy and Spain. Sources were T cells, B-cell-depleted T cells, or PBMCs; the material itself was cDNA or gDNA.

Original data processing: Quantification of nucleated cells was approximated via reference gene primer amplification. TCRdb's copy holds only in-frame clones and misses some; the assay was immunoSEQ multiplex PCR. That table furnishes V, J and clone size, whereas the DNA furnished D and trimming. The sample records more than 75,000 clones, 65% to 90% being singletons. V usage is TRBV15 and J usage is TRBJ2-5; 9 bases agree with TRBD2. Sequenced sample: peripheral blood. The source is a woman of 80 years or more with active or convalescent COVID-19. The CDR3 loop reads CATGGGVKETQYF. The CDR3 region has the DNA TGTGCCACCGGCGGGGGGGTGAAAGAGACCCAGTACTTC.